The T cell receptor (beta chain) described here comes from a study of T cells in Graves' hyperthyroidism and ophthalmopathy. This clonotype came up a few times. The CDR3 sequence is 14 residues long. V lost 0 bases and J 3 bases, leaving 10 bases between the germline ends. Germline V gives CDR1 SGDLS, CDR2 YYNGEE. Amplified TCR beta CDR3 regions came from RNA transcripts. The TCR CDR3 was amplified in a first-round RT-PCR using the HTBI primer set. TCRdb processed the multiplex PCR reads anew with MiXCR; each CDR3 protein has one entry. The sample carries 530,000 or so distinct CDR3 sequences, 17% recorded once.

This sequence was found in a woman younger than 35 with Graves' ophthalmopathy. Input material: blood. The V and J genes are TRBV9 and TRBJ2-7; D is uncertain. CDR3 region: CASSVDPVNYEQYF. In DNA form, the CDR3 reads TGTGCCAGCAGCGTAGATCCTGTCAACTACGAGCAGTACTTC. Based on the CDR3 plus reference TRBV9 and TRBJ2-7, the full variable domain is DSGVTQTPKHLITATGQRVTLRCSPRSGDLSVYWYQQSLDQGLQFLIQYYNGEERAKGNILERFSAQQFPDLHSELNLSSLELGDSALYFCASSVDPVNYEQYFGPGTRLTVT.